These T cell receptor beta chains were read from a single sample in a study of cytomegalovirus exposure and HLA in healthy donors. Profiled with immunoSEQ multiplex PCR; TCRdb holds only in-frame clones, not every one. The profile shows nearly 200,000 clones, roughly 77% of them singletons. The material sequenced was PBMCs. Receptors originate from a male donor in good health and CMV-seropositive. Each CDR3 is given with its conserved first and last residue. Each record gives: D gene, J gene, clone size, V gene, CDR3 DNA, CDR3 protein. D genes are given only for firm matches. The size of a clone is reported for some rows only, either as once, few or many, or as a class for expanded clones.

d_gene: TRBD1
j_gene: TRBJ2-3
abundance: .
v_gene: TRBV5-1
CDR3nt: TGCGCCAGCAGCTTGGCGGCGGGACAGGGCACAGATACGCAGTATTTT
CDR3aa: CASSLAAGQGTDTQYF

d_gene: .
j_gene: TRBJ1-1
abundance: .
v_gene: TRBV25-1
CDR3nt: TGTGCCAGCAGTGATATTAACACTGAAGCTTTCTTT
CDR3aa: CASSDINTEAFF

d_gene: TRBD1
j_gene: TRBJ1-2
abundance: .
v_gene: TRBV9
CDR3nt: TGTGCCAGCAGCCGAAGACAGGGGTCGTCCTATGGCTACACCTTC
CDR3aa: CASSRRQGSSYGYTF

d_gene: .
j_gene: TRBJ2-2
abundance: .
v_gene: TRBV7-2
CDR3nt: TGTGCCAGCAGCCCCTACACCGGGGAGCTGTTTTTT
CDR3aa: CASSPYTGELFF

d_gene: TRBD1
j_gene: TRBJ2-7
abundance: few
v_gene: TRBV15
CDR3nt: TGTGCCACCAGCAGAGACACCGCCGGGACAGCGGACTCCTACGAGCAGTACTTC
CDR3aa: CATSRDTAGTADSYEQYF

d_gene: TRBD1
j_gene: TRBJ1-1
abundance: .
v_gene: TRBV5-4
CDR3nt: TGTGCCAGCAGCTCCAGGACAGGGATCAGGGGAACTGAAGCTTTCTTT
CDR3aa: CASSSRTGIRGTEAFF

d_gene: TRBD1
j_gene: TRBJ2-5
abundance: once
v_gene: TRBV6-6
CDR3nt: TGTGCCAGCACCAGGGGGGAGACCCAGTACTTC
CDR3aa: CASTRGETQYF

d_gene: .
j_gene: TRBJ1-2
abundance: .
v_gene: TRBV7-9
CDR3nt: TGTGCCAGCAGCGATAGACAGTTGGACCATGGCTACACCTTC
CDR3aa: CASSDRQLDHGYTF

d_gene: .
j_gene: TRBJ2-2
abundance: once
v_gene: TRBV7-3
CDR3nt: TGTGCCAGCAGTTCAGGTAGTGCCGGGGAGCTGTTTTTT
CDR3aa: CASSSGSAGELFF

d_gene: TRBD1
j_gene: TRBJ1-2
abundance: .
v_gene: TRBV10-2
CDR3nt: TGCGCCAGCAGAAGGGACAGCTATGGCTACACCTTC
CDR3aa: CASRRDSYGYTF

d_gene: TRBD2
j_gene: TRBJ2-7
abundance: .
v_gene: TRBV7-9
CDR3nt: TGTGCCAGCAGCTTAGCTGAGACTAGCGGGGGGGACTACGAGCAGTACTTC
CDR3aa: CASSLAETSGGDYEQYF

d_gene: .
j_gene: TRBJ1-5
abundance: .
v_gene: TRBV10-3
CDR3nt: TGTGCCAGCCACAGGGACCTCCAGGGGCCCCAGCATTTT
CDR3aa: CASHRDLQGPQHF

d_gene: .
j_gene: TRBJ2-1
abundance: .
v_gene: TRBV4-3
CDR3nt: TGCGCCAGCAGCCAGGAGGGACAGCAACGGTACAATGAGCAGTTCTTC
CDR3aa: CASSQEGQQRYNEQFF

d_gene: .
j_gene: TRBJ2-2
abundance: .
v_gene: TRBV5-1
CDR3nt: TGCGCCAGCAGCTTGGTTACAGGTCGCACCGGGGAGCTGTTTTTT
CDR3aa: CASSLVTGRTGELFF

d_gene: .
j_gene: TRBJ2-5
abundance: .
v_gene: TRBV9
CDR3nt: TGTGCCAGCAGCGTAGAACAGTCCCCTGGGGAGACCCAGTACTTC
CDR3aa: CASSVEQSPGETQYF

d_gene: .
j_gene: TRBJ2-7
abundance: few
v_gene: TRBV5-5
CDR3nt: TGTGCCAGCAGCTTGGGCGGGACGGAACTACCTAATCGTTTC
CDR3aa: CASSLGGTELPNRF

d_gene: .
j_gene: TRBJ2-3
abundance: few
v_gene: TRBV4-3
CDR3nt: TGCGCCAGCAGCCAAGATTTAGGGGGCACAGATACGCAGTATTTT
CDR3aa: CASSQDLGGTDTQYF

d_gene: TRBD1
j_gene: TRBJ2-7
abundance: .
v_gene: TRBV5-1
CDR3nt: TGCGCCAGCAGCGTAAAAACAGGGGTTAACGAGCAGTACTTC
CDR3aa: CASSVKTGVNEQYF

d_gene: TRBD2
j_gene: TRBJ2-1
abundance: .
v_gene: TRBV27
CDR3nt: TGTGCCAGCAGCAGAGCGGGAGGGCCGTACAATGAGCAGTTCTTC
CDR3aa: CASSRAGGPYNEQFF

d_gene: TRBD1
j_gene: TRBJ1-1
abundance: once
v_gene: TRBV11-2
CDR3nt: TGTGCCAGCAGCTCTGGACAGGGATCAGCTTTCTTT
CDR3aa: CASSSGQGSAFF

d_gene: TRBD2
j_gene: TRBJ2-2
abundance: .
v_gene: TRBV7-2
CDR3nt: TGTGCCAGCAGCTTAATCCCGACTAGCAGCTCCACCGGGGAGCTGTTTTTT
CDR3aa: CASSLIPTSSSTGELFF

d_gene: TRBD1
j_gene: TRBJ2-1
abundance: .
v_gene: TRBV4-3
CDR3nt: TGCGCCAGCAGCCACTCGGACAGGCCCAATGAGCAGTTCTTC
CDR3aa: CASSHSDRPNEQFF

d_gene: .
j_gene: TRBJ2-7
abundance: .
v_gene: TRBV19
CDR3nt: TGTGCCAGTATGGGTCAGCCGCCGGGCGAGCAGTACTTC
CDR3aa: CASMGQPPGEQYF

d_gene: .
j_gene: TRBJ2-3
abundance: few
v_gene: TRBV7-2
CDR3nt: TGTGCCAGCAGCTTAGCTTGGAGCGGGCCCCCAGGGAATTTT
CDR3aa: CASSLAWSGPPGNF

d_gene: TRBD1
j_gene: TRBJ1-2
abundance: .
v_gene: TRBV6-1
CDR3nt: TGTGCCAGCAGTTTACAGGGGAAGGATGGCTACACCTTC
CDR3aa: CASSLQGKDGYTF

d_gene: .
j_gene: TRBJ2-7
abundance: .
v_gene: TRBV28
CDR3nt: TGTGCCACCTGGAATAGCGCGTACGAGCAGTACTTC
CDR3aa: CATWNSAYEQYF

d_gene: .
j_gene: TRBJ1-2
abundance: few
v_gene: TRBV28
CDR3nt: TGTGCCAGCAGTTTCGGGGGGGAGGGTAACTATGGCTACACCTTC
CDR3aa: CASSFGGEGNYGYTF

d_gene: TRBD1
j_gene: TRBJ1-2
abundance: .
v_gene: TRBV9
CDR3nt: TGTGCCAGCAGCGTAGGGGCAGGGGGCCAAGGTGGCTACACCTTC
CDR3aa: CASSVGAGGQGGYTF

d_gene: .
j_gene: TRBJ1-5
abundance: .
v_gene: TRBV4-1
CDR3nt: TGCGCCAGCAGCCAAGATTCGGGATGGCAGCCCCAGCATTTT
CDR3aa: CASSQDSGWQPQHF

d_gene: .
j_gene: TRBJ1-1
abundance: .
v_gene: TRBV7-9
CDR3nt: TGTGCCAGCAGCTTAGGCAGGCAAACTGAAGCTTTCTTT
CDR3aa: CASSLGRQTEAFF

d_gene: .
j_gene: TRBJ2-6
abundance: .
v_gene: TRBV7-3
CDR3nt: TGTGCCAGCAGCTTGCGCGGAAACAGGGCTGGGGCCAACGTCCTGACTTTC
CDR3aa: CASSLRGNRAGANVLTF

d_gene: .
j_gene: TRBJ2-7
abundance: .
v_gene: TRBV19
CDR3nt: TGTGCCAGTAGCCCCGTCCTAGCGATTGGCCACGAGCAGTACTTC
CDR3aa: CASSPVLAIGHEQYF

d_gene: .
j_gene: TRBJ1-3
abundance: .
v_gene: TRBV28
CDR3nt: TGTGCCAGCAGTTCGTGGGCAGGCAGGGGCTCTGGAAACACCATATATTTT
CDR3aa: CASSSWAGRGSGNTIYF

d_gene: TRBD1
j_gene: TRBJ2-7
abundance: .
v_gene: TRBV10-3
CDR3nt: TGTGCCATCAGTGCGGACAGGGATGGGTACGAGCAGTACTTC
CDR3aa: CAISADRDGYEQYF

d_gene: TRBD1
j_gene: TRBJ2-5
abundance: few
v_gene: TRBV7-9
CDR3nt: TGTGCCAGCAGCCAGGGACAGGGGCAAGAGACCCAGTACTTC
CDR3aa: CASSQGQGQETQYF

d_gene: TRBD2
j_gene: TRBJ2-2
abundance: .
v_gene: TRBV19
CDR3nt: TGTGCCAGTAGCAGCCCCCCCGTAGCGGGAGCAGCCGGGGAGCTGTTTTTT
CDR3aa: CASSSPPVAGAAGELFF

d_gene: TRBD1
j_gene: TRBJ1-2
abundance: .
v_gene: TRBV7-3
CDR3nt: TGTGCCAGCAGCCTCGACAGGGACTATGGCTACACCTTC
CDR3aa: CASSLDRDYGYTF

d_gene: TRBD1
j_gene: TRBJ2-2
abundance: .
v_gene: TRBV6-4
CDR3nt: TGTGCCAGCAAGTCGGGTCCGAGGGGGCCCGGGGAGCTGTTTTTT
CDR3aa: CASKSGPRGPGELFF

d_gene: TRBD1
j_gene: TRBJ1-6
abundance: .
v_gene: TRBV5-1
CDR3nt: TGCGCCAGCAGCTCACAGGGGTCATCTTCACCCCTCCACTTT
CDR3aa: CASSSQGSSSPLHF

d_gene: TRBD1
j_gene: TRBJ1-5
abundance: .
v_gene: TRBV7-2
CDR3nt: TGTGCCAGCAGCACCAGACAGGGGGATCAGCCCCAGCATTTT
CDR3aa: CASSTRQGDQPQHF

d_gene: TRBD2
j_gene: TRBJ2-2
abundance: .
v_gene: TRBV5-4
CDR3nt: TGTGCCAGCAGCCCGCCGGGGCGGGGGACCACCGGGGAGCTGTTTTTT
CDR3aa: CASSPPGRGTTGELFF

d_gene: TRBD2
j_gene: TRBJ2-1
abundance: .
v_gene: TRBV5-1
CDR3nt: TGCGCCAGCAGTAGGGAGGGAACTTACAATGAGCAGTTCTTC
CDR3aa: CASSREGTYNEQFF

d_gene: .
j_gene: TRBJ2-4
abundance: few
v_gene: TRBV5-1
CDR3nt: TGCGCCAGCAGCTTGATGACAGACCAAAACATTCAGTACTTC
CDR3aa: CASSLMTDQNIQYF

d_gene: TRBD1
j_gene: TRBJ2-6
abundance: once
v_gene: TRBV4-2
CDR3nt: TGTGCCAGCAGCCGACAGGGGGCGTCATCTGGGGCCAACGTCCTGACTTTC
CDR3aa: CASSRQGASSGANVLTF

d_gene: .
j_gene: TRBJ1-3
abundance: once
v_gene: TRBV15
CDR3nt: TGTGCCACCAGCAGAGCCCAAACGAGCCCTTCTGGAAACACCATATATTTT
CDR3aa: CATSRAQTSPSGNTIYF

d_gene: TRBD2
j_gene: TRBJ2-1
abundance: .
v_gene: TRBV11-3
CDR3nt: TGTGCCAGCAGCGAAAGGGCTAGCGGGACGGCCAATGAGCAGTTCTTC
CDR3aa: CASSERASGTANEQFF

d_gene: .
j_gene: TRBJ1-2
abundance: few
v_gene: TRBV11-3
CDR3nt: TGTGCCAGCAGGGCCATTGGCTACACCTTC
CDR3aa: CASRAIGYTF

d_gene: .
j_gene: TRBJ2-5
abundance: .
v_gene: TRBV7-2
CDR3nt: TGTGCCAGCAGCGGAATCACCCGGACTTCTCAAGAGACCCAGTACTTC
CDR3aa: CASSGITRTSQETQYF

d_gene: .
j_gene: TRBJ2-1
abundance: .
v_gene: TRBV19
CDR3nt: TGTGCCAGTAGCTTAGCGGTTTCCTCCTACAATGAGCAGTTCTTC
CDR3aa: CASSLAVSSYNEQFF

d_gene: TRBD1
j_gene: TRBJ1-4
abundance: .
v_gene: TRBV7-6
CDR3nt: TGTGCCAGCAGCGTACAGGGGTCTAATGAAAAACTGTTTTTT
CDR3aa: CASSVQGSNEKLFF

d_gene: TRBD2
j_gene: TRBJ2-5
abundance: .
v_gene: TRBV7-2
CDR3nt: TGTGCCAGCAGCATAGCGGGAGCGTGGGAGACCCAGTACTTC
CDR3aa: CASSIAGAWETQYF

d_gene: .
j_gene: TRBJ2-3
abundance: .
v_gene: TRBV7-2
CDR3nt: TGTGCCAGCAGCCTTTTGTTTGGGGCGAAAACAGATACGCAGTATTTT
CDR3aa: CASSLLFGAKTDTQYF

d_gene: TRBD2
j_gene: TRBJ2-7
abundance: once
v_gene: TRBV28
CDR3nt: TGTGCCAGCAGTTTGTCCGCTAGCGGGAACAACGAGCAGTACTTC
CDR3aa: CASSLSASGNNEQYF